These T cell receptor beta chains were read from a single sample in a study of beta chain features in type 1 diabetes. The table came from immunoSEQ multiplex PCR; TCRdb's copy has only in-frame clones and leaves some out. The sample shows around 340,000 clones, approximately 10% of them seen only once. The specimen sequenced was central memory CD4+ T cells from blood. The receptors derive from a man under 40 with type 1 diabetes. Each CDR3 is given with its conserved first and last residue. A D gene is named only where the DNA matches it firmly. Size tells how often a clone was seen (once, few, many) or the class of an expanded clone, and some rows leave it out.

size	V	D	J	CDR3	DNA
-	TRBV7-2	-	TRBJ1-6	CASSLRRQDLSPLHF	TGTGCCAGCAGCTTACGGCGGCAGGATCTTTCACCCCTCCACTTT
-	TRBV29-1	-	TRBJ2-7	CSVNREGYEQYF	TGCAGCGTGAACAGGGAGGGCTACGAGCAGTACTTC
few	TRBV7-9	TRBD1	TRBJ1-1	CASSLDRGDAFF	TGTGCCAGCAGCTTAGACAGGGGAGACGCTTTCTTT
few	TRBV4-1	-	TRBJ2-5	CASSRATSTGETQYF	TGCGCCAGCAGCCGGGCCACAAGTACGGGGGAGACCCAGTACTTC
-	TRBV5-1	-	TRBJ1-4	CASSLAQGNNEKLFF	TGCGCCAGCAGCTTGGCCCAGGGTAATAATGAAAAACTGTTTTTT
few	TRBV7-2	-	TRBJ2-5	CASSPQGEVRETQYF	TGTGCCAGCAGCCCCCAGGGGGAGGTGAGAGAGACCCAGTACTTC
-	TRBV6-9	-	TRBJ1-2	CASSSPGPSYGYTF	TGTGCCAGCAGTTCACCGGGGCCGAGCTATGGCTACACCTTC
few	TRBV7-2	TRBD1	TRBJ1-1	CASSLDRQGGTEAFF	TGTGCCAGCAGCCTCGACCGACAGGGAGGCACTGAAGCTTTCTTT
few	TRBV6-5	-	TRBJ1-5	CASSYSRGYQPQHF	TGTGCCAGCAGTTACTCGAGAGGGTATCAGCCCCAGCATTTT
few	TRBV30	-	TRBJ2-7	CAWSVSSARRSREQYF	TGTGCCTGGAGTGTAAGTAGTGCTAGACGAAGTCGCGAGCAGTACTTC
-	TRBV29-1	-	TRBJ1-2	CSVRWADGYTF	TGCAGCGTTAGATGGGCAGACGGCTACACCTTC
few	TRBV28	-	TRBJ1-1	CASSYEAEAFF	TGTGCCAGCAGCTACGAGGCTGAAGCTTTCTTT
few	TRBV5-1	-	TRBJ1-2	CASRTDSYGYTF	TGCGCCAGCAGAACCGACTCGTATGGCTACACCTTC
few	TRBV20-1	-	TRBJ2-7	CSSWGNYEQYF	TGCTCCTCGTGGGGGAACTACGAGCAGTACTTC
-	TRBV2	-	TRBJ2-3	CASSLNRDTQYF	TGTGCCAGCAGTTTAAATCGGGATACGCAGTATTTT
-	TRBV7-9	-	TRBJ2-1	CASSFREQNNEQFF	TGTGCCAGCAGCTTTCGGGAGCAGAACAATGAGCAGTTCTTC
-	TRBV7-2	-	TRBJ1-4	CASSPRGELRGEKLFF	TGTGCCAGCAGCCCCCGGGGCGAACTTAGGGGTGAAAAACTGTTTTTT